These T cell receptor beta chains were read from a single sample in a study of OX40 agonist ivuxolimab in advanced cancers. Clones were read by immunoSEQ multiplex PCR, and TCRdb kept only the in-frame ones, dropping some. Among 45,000 to 50,000 clones listed, roughly 90% were seen once. The specimen was CD4+ or CD8+ T cells sorted from blood, collected in a trial of the OX40 agonist ivuxolimab. The source is an adult with an advanced solid tumor such as melanoma, head and neck, liver or kidney cancer. The CDR3 runs from the conserved cysteine through the conserved F or W. Each record gives: clone size, J gene, D gene, V gene, CDR3 protein, CDR3 DNA. A D gene is named only where the DNA matches it firmly. Clone size is shown for a subset of rows, as once, few, many or a class of expanded clone.

NA	TRBJ2-2	TRBD2	TRBV7-9	CASSLGTSGIGETGELFF	TGTGCCAGCAGCTTAGGGACTAGCGGGATAGGAGAGACCGGGGAGCTGTTTTTT
once	TRBJ2-3	TRBD2	TRBV11-2	CASSLGGASGSTDTQYF	TGTGCCAGCAGCTTAGGAGGGGCTAGCGGGAGCACAGATACGCAGTATTTT
few	TRBJ2-1	NA	TRBV4-3	CASRSSGDAYNEQFF	TGCGCCAGCAGGAGTAGCGGAGATGCCTACAATGAGCAGTTCTTC
NA	TRBJ1-1	NA	TRBV27	CASSHDADRAFF	TGTGCCAGCAGTCACGACGCGGATCGGGCTTTCTTT
NA	TRBJ1-1	NA	TRBV19	CASSIGGMRNTEAFF	TGTGCCAGTAGTATCGGGGGAATGAGGAACACTGAAGCTTTCTTT
once	TRBJ2-7	TRBD1	TRBV6-6	CASSRGEDRVYEQYF	TGTGCCAGCAGCCGGGGTGAGGACAGGGTCTACGAGCAGTACTTC
NA	TRBJ2-5	NA	TRBV21-1	CASSNQGRKDRVKETQYF	TGTGCCAGCAGCAATCAAGGTCGGAAGGACAGGGTTAAAGAGACCCAGTACTTC
NA	TRBJ2-7	NA	TRBV7-8	CATHGGSHEQYF	TGTGCCACACATGGGGGGAGCCACGAGCAGTACTTC
once	TRBJ1-1	TRBD1	TRBV9	CASSDRTGGTEAFF	TGTGCCAGCAGCGACCGGACAGGGGGGACTGAAGCTTTCTTT
NA	TRBJ2-1	TRBD1	TRBV11-3	CASSPGQGAEPYNEQFF	TGTGCCAGCAGCCCCGGACAGGGGGCGGAGCCCTACAATGAGCAGTTCTTC
NA	TRBJ1-3	NA	TRBV7-8	CASSLNRGAGNTIYF	TGTGCCAGCAGCTTAAATCGGGGGGCTGGAAACACCATATATTTT
once	TRBJ2-1	NA	TRBV6-4	CASSDSRVNEQFF	TGTGCCAGCAGTGACTCCAGGGTGAATGAGCAGTTCTTC
NA	TRBJ2-7	TRBD1	TRBV5-4	CASSQGGRGLDYEQYF	TGTGCCAGCAGCCAGGGGGGCAGGGGGCTCGACTACGAGCAGTACTTC
NA	TRBJ1-1	NA	TRBV10-3	CAISGGTEAFF	TGTGCCATCAGTGGAGGCACTGAAGCTTTCTTT
NA	TRBJ1-5	NA	TRBV27	CASSLSSGTNQPQHF	TGTGCCAGCAGTTTGTCATCAGGGACCAATCAGCCCCAGCATTTT
NA	TRBJ2-1	NA	TRBV13	CASSLEANNEQFF	TGTGCCAGCAGCTTAGAAGCGAACAATGAGCAGTTCTTC
few	TRBJ1-2	TRBD1	TRBV7-9	CASSLDRDGYTF	TGTGCCAGCAGCTTGGACAGGGATGGCTACACCTTC
NA	TRBJ1-1	NA	TRBV27	CASTPLDQVTEAFF	TGTGCCAGCACTCCTCTGGACCAGGTTACTGAAGCTTTCTTT
NA	TRBJ2-1	NA	TRBV27	CASSFGGTYNEQFF	TGTGCCAGCAGTTTTGGCGGGACCTACAATGAGCAGTTCTTC
NA	TRBJ2-5	NA	TRBV13	CASSSPASVYQETQYF	TGTGCCAGCAGCTCCCCGGCTAGCGTGTACCAAGAGACCCAGTACTTC
NA	TRBJ1-4	NA	TRBV14	CASSPQERRTVEELFF	TGTGCCAGCAGCCCCCAAGAACGTCGGACTGTGGAGGAACTGTTTTTT
NA	TRBJ1-1	NA	TRBV11-1	CASSLIGAEAFF	TGTGCCAGCAGCTTAATTGGCGCTGAAGCTTTCTTT
NA	TRBJ1-2	NA	TRBV14	CASSPTGNYGYTF	TGTGCCAGCAGTCCGACGGGAAACTATGGCTACACCTTC
NA	TRBJ2-3	NA	TRBV7-9	CASSLLGKRGGTDTQYF	TGTGCCAGCAGCTTACTAGGCAAACGGGGTGGCACAGATACGCAGTATTTT
NA	TRBJ2-2	NA	TRBV27	CASSFTGEAGELFF	TGTGCCAGCAGTTTTACAGGGGAGGCCGGGGAGCTGTTTTTT
NA	TRBJ2-6	NA	TRBV14	CASSQEQGGANVLTF	TGTGCCAGCAGCCAAGAACAGGGAGGGGCCAACGTCCTGACTTTC
NA	TRBJ2-3	TRBD2	TRBV5-4	CASSLGPGLAGGLTDTQYF	TGTGCCAGCAGCTTGGGGCCGGGACTAGCGGGGGGGCTGACGGATACGCAGTATTTT
NA	TRBJ2-1	TRBD2	TRBV7-9	CASSLPDGLAGTEQFF	TGTGCCAGCAGCTTACCCGACGGACTAGCGGGTACTGAGCAGTTCTTC
NA	TRBJ1-4	NA	TRBV4-3	CASSQDYWTALNEKLFF	TGCGCCAGCAGCCAAGACTACTGGACAGCTCTAAATGAAAAACTGTTTTTT
NA	TRBJ2-1	NA	TRBV4-3	CASSHKSLYNEQFF	TGCGCCAGCAGCCACAAGAGTTTATACAATGAGCAGTTCTTC
NA	TRBJ2-1	TRBD2	TRBV7-6	CASRNLAGGSYNEQFF	TGTGCCAGCAGGAACTTAGCGGGAGGATCCTACAATGAGCAGTTCTTC
NA	TRBJ1-2	TRBD1	TRBV9	CASSPDRGLTEGYTF	TGTGCCAGCAGCCCTGACAGGGGGCTTACGGAGGGCTACACCTTC
once	TRBJ2-1	TRBD2	TRBV6-4	CASSAPGGALNEQFF	TGTGCCAGCAGTGCCCCGGGGGGGGCCTTGAATGAGCAGTTCTTC
NA	TRBJ1-1	NA	TRBV11-2	CASSYNSWRLNTEAFF	TGTGCCAGCAGCTACAACAGCTGGAGATTGAACACTGAAGCTTTCTTT
NA	TRBJ2-3	TRBD1	TRBV9	CASSVRDRLTDTQYF	TGTGCCAGCAGCGTACGGGACAGGCTCACAGATACGCAGTATTTT
few	TRBJ1-2	NA	TRBV6-5	CASRQGYGYTF	TGTGCCAGCCGCCAGGGCTATGGCTACACCTTC
NA	TRBJ2-5	TRBD2	TRBV5-1	CASSRGTSQETQYF	TGCGCCAGCAGCCGCGGGACTAGTCAAGAGACCCAGTACTTC
NA	TRBJ2-7	NA	TRBV10-3	CAISEGREQYF	TGTGCCATCAGTGAAGGGCGCGAGCAGTACTTC
NA	TRBJ1-5	NA	TRBV5-6	CASSLKGIGQPQHF	TGTGCCAGCAGCTTGAAAGGGATAGGCCAGCCCCAGCATTTT
NA	TRBJ2-1	NA	TRBV12-2	CASRQGAGGQSEQFF	TGTGCAAGTCGCCAAGGGGCGGGGGGCCAGAGTGAGCAGTTCTTC
NA	TRBJ1-4	NA	TRBV29-1	CSVNGPDSERELFF	TGCAGCGTTAATGGGCCGGACTCGGAAAGGGAACTGTTTTTT
once	TRBJ1-1	NA	TRBV7-2	CASSRNREYTEAFF	TGTGCCAGCAGCAGAAACCGGGAATACACTGAAGCTTTCTTT
NA	TRBJ2-7	TRBD1	TRBV4-3	CASSQVHGQGSYEQYF	TGCGCCAGCAGCCAAGTTCATGGACAGGGTTCCTACGAGCAGTACTTC
NA	TRBJ1-5	NA	TRBV2	CASGEGPNQPQHF	TGTGCCAGTGGGGAAGGGCCGAATCAGCCCCAGCATTTT
NA	TRBJ2-2	TRBD2	TRBV28	CASSPKTSGDTGELFF	TGTGCCAGCAGTCCGAAGACTAGCGGGGATACCGGGGAGCTGTTTTTT
NA	TRBJ1-4	NA	TRBV7-8	CASSLWVRPGERLFF	TGTGCCAGCAGCCTCTGGGTAAGGCCAGGTGAAAGACTGTTTTTT
once	TRBJ2-1	TRBD2	TRBV9	CASSVAGLAGTFEQFF	TGTGCCAGCAGCGTAGCGGGGCTAGCGGGAACATTTGAGCAGTTCTTC
NA	TRBJ2-7	NA	TRBV9	CASSPRAGLSSYEQYF	TGTGCCAGCAGCCCCCGGGCTGGTCTGAGCTCCTACGAGCAGTACTTC
NA	TRBJ1-4	NA	TRBV6-5	CASSSGYNEKLFF	TGTGCCAGCAGTTCAGGCTATAATGAAAAACTGTTTTTT
once	TRBJ2-7	NA	TRBV19	CASSTLGTYEQYF	TGTGCCAGTAGTACCCTTGGGACCTACGAGCAGTACTTC
NA	TRBJ2-1	NA	TRBV19	CASSYRFSLNNEQFF	TGTGCCAGTAGTTACCGATTTAGCCTTAACAATGAGCAGTTCTTC
NA	TRBJ2-1	TRBD2	TRBV6-5	CASSTSGSYNEQFF	TGTGCCAGCAGTACTAGCGGGAGCTACAATGAGCAGTTCTTC
NA	TRBJ2-2	TRBD2	TRBV7-2	CANRGGTGELFF	TGTGCCAATAGGGGAGGGACCGGGGAGCTGTTTTTT